Below, 25 T cell receptor beta chains from the same sample are listed, as sequenced in a study of blood T cell repertoires in COVID-19. Using immunoSEQ multiplex PCR, the repertoire was profiled, and TCRdb retains in-frame clones only, with some absent. The sample has 95,000 to 110,000 clones, about three quarters seen once. Sample: peripheral blood. These receptors were taken from a man aged 70 or older with acute or convalescent COVID-19.

This chain links TRBV5-4 with TRBJ1-1, with TRBD1 as a possible D gene (5 bases). CDR1 SGHNT and CDR2 YYREEE come from the germline V gene (reference sequence). Trimming shortened V by 4 bases and J by 1 base, and 11 bases separated the two germline ends. The CDR3 covers 14 residues. The CDR3 is CASSGGTTNTEAFF. As DNA, the CDR3 is TGTGCCAGCAGCGGAGGGACGACGAACACTGAAGCTTTCTTT.

V is TRBV6-2 or TRBV6-3 and J is TRBJ1-1, with D possibly matching TRBD1 (5 bases). V was clipped by 2 bases and J by 1 base, with 8 bases between them. The CDR3 contains 14 residues. Germline V CDR1 and CDR2: MNHEY, SVGEGT. The CDR3 reads CASSYTGENTEAFF. The CDR3 DNA follows: TGTGCCAGCAGTTACACAGGTGAGAACACTGAAGCTTTCTTT.

CDR3 sequence (DNA): TGTGCCAGCAGTGTCCCGGGACAGGGCAGCGTGAACACTGAAGCTTTCTTT. This gives the protein CASSVPGQGSVNTEAFF. V is TRBV6-1 and J is TRBJ1-1; 9 nucleotides align to TRBD1. J gave up 0 bases and V 4 bases, and 9 bases lay outside the gene matches. The CDR3 covers 17 residues. Germline lookup yields CDR1 MNHNS and CDR2 SASEGT.

The chain couples TRBV20-1 to TRBJ2-1; no firm D call. The germline V and J ends were trimmed by 4 bases and 10 bases, with 11 bases remaining between them. Per germline, CDR1 DFQATT and CDR2 SNEGSKA (reference sequence). The CDR3 contains 11 residues. This chain's CDR3 is CSAIPREEQFF. CDR3 DNA: TGCAGTGCTATCCCCCGAGAGGAGCAGTTCTTC.

As regards this clone: At one end, the junction sequence differs from germline, possibly due to a read error. This sequence joins TRBV6-5 and TRBJ1-5; D not resolved. The CDR3 loop spans 11 amino acids. Germline V gene data show CDR1 as MNHEY and CDR2 as SVGAGI. This CDR3 is CASSDSRSQHF. The CDR3 nucleotides are TGTGCCAGCAGTGACTCTCGGTCCCAGCATTTT.

This chain uses TRBV10-3 with TRBJ1-5; no clear D. V gave up 0 bases and J gave up 6 bases, with 6 bases separating them. Germline loops: CDR1 ENHRY, CDR2 SYGVKD. CDR3 size: 13 residues. The CDR3 sequence is CAISESTSQPQHF. CDR3 coding DNA: TGTGCCATCAGTGAGTCGACAAGTCAGCCCCAGCATTTT.

The rearrangement links TRBV9 to TRBJ2-1; D is perhaps TRBD2 (7 bases). V gave up 4 bases and J gave up 3 bases, with 20 bases separating them. Germline CDR1 SGDLS, CDR2 YYNGEE. This CDR3 comprises 17 residues. The DNA of the CDR3 is TGTGCCAGCAGCCCTCTCGAGGGCGGGGGCCTCTACAATGAGCAGTTCTTC. Protein sequence: CASSPLEGGGLYNEQFF.

This clone has just a few counts. V is TRBV7-3 and J is TRBJ2-2; 9 nucleotides align to TRBD1. Trimming at V came to 5 bases and at J to 7 bases, leaving 8 bases not matched to a gene. CDR3 size: 15 residues. Germline CDR1 reads SGHTA; CDR2 reads FQGTGA. The CDR3 DNA reads as TGTGCCAGCAGCCCGACGGGACAGGGTTTCGGGGAGCTGTTTTTT. It translates to CASSPTGQGFGELFF.

The V and J genes are TRBV2 and TRBJ2-7; 8 positions match TRBD1. CDR1 is SNHLY and CDR2 is FYNNEI in the germline V gene. After removal of 9 bases from V and 2 bases from J, the junction contained 6 bases not matched to a gene. This CDR3 comprises 13 residues. The DNA of the CDR3 is TGTGCCAGTTCCGGGACAGGAGCCTACGAGCAGTACTTC. It translates to CASSGTGAYEQYF.

The chain carries TRBV19 and TRBJ2-1; 15 positions match TRBD2. The ends lost 5 bases at V and 7 bases at J; junction bases unmatched: 6. This CDR3 contains 16 residues. CDR1 is LNHDA, CDR2 SQIVND, per germline (reference sequence). The CDR3 reads CASSAQGLAGGNEQFF. For the CDR3, the DNA is TGTGCCAGTAGTGCCCAGGGACTAGCGGGGGGTAATGAGCAGTTCTTC.

V and J are TRBV5-4 and TRBJ2-3; 7 positions match TRBD2. The CDR3 consists of 15 residues. With V trimmed by 2 bases and J by 0 bases, 3 bases remained unmatched. CDR1 is SGHNT and CDR2 is YYREEE in the germline V gene (reference sequence). The CDR3 here is CASSFGGTSTDTQYF. The DNA for the CDR3 is TGTGCCAGCAGCTTCGGGGGGACCAGCACAGATACGCAGTATTTT.

CDR3 sequence (DNA): TGCGCCAGCAGTGAGTCGAGGGCTGCGCAAGAGACCCAGTACTTC. Its protein product is CASSESRAAQETQYF. This chain links TRBV10-2 with TRBJ2-5; the D gene is possibly TRBD2 (5 bases). The CDR3 consists of 15 residues. V was clipped by 0 bases and J by 2 bases, with 10 bases between them. CDR1 is WSHSY and CDR2 is SAAADI in the germline V gene.

The V call is TRBV9, the J call TRBJ2-1; TRBD1 is a possible D gene (5 bases). This CDR3 is 11 amino acids long. The V gene's germline CDR1 is SGDLS and CDR2 YYNGEE. Deletions cut 3 bases from V and 9 bases from J, with 7 bases between. The CDR3 DNA is TGTGCCAGCAGCGAGCAGGGTGAGCAGTTCTTC. Protein product: CASSEQGEQFF.

The gene calls are TRBV29-1 and TRBJ2-5; no definite D call. The V end lost 1 base, the J end lost 5 bases, and 2 bases lay between the germline ends. CDR1 SQVTM and CDR2 ANQGSEA come from the germline V gene. This CDR3 region has 10 residues. CDR3 nucleotide sequence: TGCAGCGTTGAAGCGGAGACCCAGTACTTC. Its protein is CSVEAETQYF.

The chain links TRBV5-1 to TRBJ2-1; TRBD1 matches at 7 bases. CDR1 and CDR2 from the germline V gene are SGHRS and YFSETQ. The length of the CDR3 is 14 residues. J was trimmed by 4 bases and V by 4 bases; bases with no gene match: 5. CDR3 DNA sequence: TGCGCCAGCAGCCCGGGACAGCGTTACAATGAGCAGTTCTTC. Its protein product is CASSPGQRYNEQFF. The complete variable domain, with remaining parts taken from reference TRBV5-1 and TRBJ2-1, reads KAGVTQTPRYLIKTRGQQVTLSCSPISGHRSVSWYQQTPGQGLQFLFEYFSETQRNKGNFPGRFSGRQFSNSRSEMNVSTLELGDSALYLCASSPGQRYNEQFFGPGTRLTVL.

This sequence joins TRBV19 and TRBJ2-6; 9 bases are a match to TRBD1. CDR1 LNHDA and CDR2 SQIVND come from the germline V gene (reference sequence). The CDR3 contains 16 residues. With 9 bases clipped from V and 2 bases from J, the junction kept 8 bases outside the gene matches. CDR3 sequence (DNA): TGTGCCAGCCGGACAGGGGACACTGCTGGGGCCAACGTCCTGACTTTC. Protein sequence: CASRTGDTAGANVLTF.

The rearrangement uses TRBV6-4 and TRBJ2-1, with 9 positions matching TRBD1. V lost 0 bases to trimming and J lost 7 bases; unmatched junction nucleotides: 1. There are 14 residues in the CDR3. Germline V CDR1 and CDR2: MRHNA, SNTAGT. As DNA, the CDR3 is TGTGCCAGCAGTGACTCGGACAGGGGAAATGAGCAGTTCTTC. It specifies CASSDSDRGNEQFF.

V gene TRBV19 combines with J gene TRBJ2-1; 15 bases match TRBD2. The germline V gene encodes CDR1 LNHDA and CDR2 SQIVND (reference sequence). The CDR3 runs 16 residues. After removal of 5 bases from V and 8 bases from J, the junction contained 7 bases not matched to a gene. The CDR3: CASSLRTSGGEYEQFF. The DNA of the CDR3 is TGTGCCAGTAGTCTTCGGACTAGCGGGGGGGAATATGAGCAGTTCTTC.

This clone appeared a single time. V and J are TRBV18 and TRBJ2-1; 7 bases map to TRBD2. With V trimmed by 3 bases and J by 6 bases, 8 bases remained unmatched. Germline CDR1 and CDR2: KGHSH and LQKENI. This CDR3 is 15 amino acids long. The CDR3 coding sequence is TGTGCCAGCTCACCTCCGGGCGGGAGCCCCAATGAGCAGTTCTTC. Its protein is CASSPPGGSPNEQFF. Variable domain in full (rest from reference TRBV18 and TRBJ2-1): NAGVMQNPRHLVRRRGQEARLRCSPMKGHSHVYWYRQLPEEGLKFMVYLQKENIIDESGMPKERFSAEFPKEGPSILRIQQVVRGDSAAYFCASSPPGGSPNEQFFGPGTRLTVL.

This rearrangement joins TRBV9 to TRBJ1-6; the D is unclear. Looked up from germline, CDR1 is SGDLS and CDR2 is YYNGEE. Trimming pared 0 bases from V and 9 bases from J, leaving 10 bases between. The CDR3 length is 14 residues. The CDR3 sequence: CASSVGGDGSPLHF. The DNA for the CDR3 is TGTGCCAGCAGCGTAGGCGGAGATGGTTCACCCCTCCACTTT.

The V call is TRBV7-6, the J call TRBJ1-4; the match to TRBD1 covers 7 bases. After removal of 5 bases from V and 6 bases from J, the junction contained 9 bases not matched to a gene. Germline values: CDR1 SGHVS, CDR2 FNYEAQ. The CDR3 loop spans 15 amino acids. CDR3 nucleotide sequence: TGTGCCAGCAGCCAACTGACAGGGTACGATGAAAAACTGTTTTTT. Protein sequence: CASSQLTGYDEKLFF.

This chain links TRBV12-5 with TRBJ1-4, with TRBD1 identical over 7 bases. Looked up from germline, CDR1 is LGHNT and CDR2 is FRNRAP. V dropped 4 bases and J dropped 7; count of bases not matched to a gene: 9. This CDR3 is built from 15 residues. CDR3 sequence reads: CASGSLQGSGEKLFF. In DNA, the CDR3 is TGTGCTAGTGGTTCTCTACAGGGGTCAGGTGAAAAACTGTTTTTT.

This clone came up once. The chain combines TRBV20-1 with TRBJ1-3; 7 nucleotides agree with TRBD1. The V gene end was trimmed by 3 bases and the J gene end by 1 base; junction bases not matched to a gene: 9. CDR1 and CDR2 from the germline V gene are DFQATT and SNEGSKA (reference sequence). The CDR3 sequence is 16 residues long. Written as DNA, the CDR3 is TGCAGTGCTAGTAGACAGGGCTTAGGGTCTGGAAACACCATATATTTT. It codes for CSASRQGLGSGNTIYF.

CDR3 nucleotides: TGTGCCAGCAGCTCTGCAGCGGGGAGCTCCTACAATGAGCAGTTCTTC. Its protein product is CASSSAAGSSYNEQFF. The J gene is TRBJ2-1, the V gene TRBV9; 7 nucleotides align to TRBD2. J gave up 0 bases and V 4 bases, and 7 bases lay outside the gene matches. The CDR3 has 16 amino acids. Germline lookup yields CDR1 SGDLS and CDR2 YYNGEE.

The chain recombines TRBV15 with TRBJ1-3; a possible D gene is TRBD1 (5 bases). The ends were cut back, 5 bases at V and 0 bases at J, with 20 bases in the middle. The CDR3 loop spans 18 amino acids. CDR1 LNHNV and CDR2 YYDKDF come from the germline V gene (reference sequence). In DNA form, the CDR3 reads TGTGCCACCAGCCGACGACCGGGGGAGGAGAGCTCTGGAAACACCATATATTTT. It is translated as CATSRRPGEESSGNTIYF.